These T cell receptor beta chains were read from a single sample in a study of response to subunit inactivated influenza vaccine. MiXCR, run by TCRdb on the RT-PCR reads, gives a single entry per CDR3 protein. The sample has 300,000 to 350,000 distinct CDR3 sequences, 21% seen once. Sequences were derived from PBMCs from blood, sampled 21 months after vaccination. These receptors came from a man between 50 and 69 years old who received an inactivated influenza vaccine. The CDR3 runs from the conserved cysteine through the conserved F or W. A D gene is named only where the DNA matches it firmly. Size is stated for part of the rows, as once, few or many counts, or as a class when the clone is expanded.

NA	many	TRBV5-6	TRBJ1-2	TGTGCCAGCAGCTTGGAACAGCTATCCAGCAACTATGGCTACACCTTC	CASSLEQLSSNYGYTF
NA	many	TRBV6-6	TRBJ1-1	TGTGCCAGCAGTACAGGGTACACTGAAGCTTTCTTT	CASSTGYTEAFF
NA	NA	TRBV6-1	TRBJ1-5	TGTGCCAGCAGTGGAGACAGCTATAGCAATCAGCCCCAGCATTTT	CASSGDSYSNQPQHF
NA	NA	TRBV7-2	TRBJ2-4	TGTGCCAGCAGCCCTGTCTTGGCCAAAAACATTCAGTACTTC	CASSPVLAKNIQYF
NA	NA	TRBV29-1	TRBJ2-2	TGCAGCGTTGAGGAAGGGACCGGGGAGCTGTTTTTT	CSVEEGTGELFF
NA	few	TRBV20-1	TRBJ1-2	TGCAGTGCTACTCTCCCTACTATTCTACCAAGAGGCTACACCTTC	CSATLPTILPRGYTF
NA	NA	TRBV12-3/TRBV12-4	TRBJ1-2	TGTGCCAGCACCGCCCTAGGGCGTGTCGACTATGGCTACACCTTC	CASTALGRVDYGYTF
NA	NA	TRBV19	TRBJ1-2	TGTGCCAGTAGTGCGCCGGGGCCCTATGGCTACACCTTC	CASSAPGPYGYTF
NA	few	TRBV30	TRBJ1-2	TGTGCCTGGAGTAAGGGGGTGATCTCCTATGGCTACACCTTC	CAWSKGVISYGYTF
TRBD1	few	TRBV7-2	TRBJ1-6	TGTGCCAGCAGCGTAGAGAGGGGGCTTAATTCACCCCTCCACTTT	CASSVERGLNSPLHF
NA	NA	TRBV12-3/TRBV12-4	TRBJ2-1	TGTGCCAGCAGTGGAGCGGCTCGGGCCACAATTGAGCAGTTCTTC	CASSGAARATIEQFF
NA	NA	TRBV6-1	TRBJ2-3	TGTGCCAGCAAAGGTTCCCGGGGGCACACAGATACGCAGTATTTT	CASKGSRGHTDTQYF
TRBD1	many	TRBV5-1	TRBJ1-2	TGCGCCAGCAGCTCGTCCTTTACAGGGGATCACGGCTACACCTTC	CASSSSFTGDHGYTF
TRBD2	few	TRBV20-1	TRBJ2-7	TGCAGTGCTAGTAAACTCTCTAGGGCGGGAGGTTTCCCCTACGAGCAGTACTTC	CSASKLSRAGGFPYEQYF
NA	few	TRBV3-1	TRBJ1-2	TGTGCCAGCAGCCAAGACGGGCCGAACTATGGCTACACCTTC	CASSQDGPNYGYTF
NA	NA	TRBV23-1	TRBJ1-6	TGCGCCAGCAGTCAGGACAAGGCCCCCCCGAGCTCCTATAATTCACCCCTCCACTTT	CASSQDKAPPSSYNSPLHF
TRBD1	NA	TRBV19	TRBJ2-1	TGTGCCAGTAGTAGGACAGGGGGTAGCAATGAGCAGTTCTTC	CASSRTGGSNEQFF
NA	NA	TRBV4-3	TRBJ1-2	TGCGCCAGCAGCCAACGGGTAGGGATCGGGTATGGCTACACCTTC	CASSQRVGIGYGYTF
NA	few	TRBV15	TRBJ2-7	TGTGCCACCAGCAGAGATATGCGGGGCCCCCCCTACGAGCAGTACTTC	CATSRDMRGPPYEQYF
NA	few	TRBV20-1	TRBJ1-5	TGCAGTGCGTCAACTAGGGGCAATCAGCCCCAGCATTTT	CSASTRGNQPQHF
NA	many	TRBV27	TRBJ2-2	TGTGCCAGCAGCTTCGACAGGACCGGGGAGCTGTTTTTT	CASSFDRTGELFF
TRBD1	NA	TRBV6-5	TRBJ2-7	TGTGCCAGCAGAGAGGGACAGGGACCGTACTACGAGCAGTACTTC	CASREGQGPYYEQYF
TRBD2	NA	TRBV10-3	TRBJ2-3	TGTGCCATCAGCGGGACTAGCGGTTCCACAGATACGCAGTATTTT	CAISGTSGSTDTQYF
NA	few	TRBV29-1	TRBJ1-4	TGCAGCGTCCTACCATCCTTGGGTACTAATGAAAAACTGTTTTTT	CSVLPSLGTNEKLFF
NA	NA	TRBV12-3/TRBV12-4	TRBJ1-2	TGTGCCAGCAGTTTTGGGGGCAAGGCTAACTATGGCTACACCTTC	CASSFGGKANYGYTF
NA	NA	TRBV12-3/TRBV12-4	TRBJ1-5	TGTGCCAGCAGCCAGACTCGCTTAGCCCAGCATTTT	CASSQTRLAQHF
NA	few	TRBV3-1	TRBJ2-7	TGTGCCAGCAGCCAATTTTCCTACGAGCAGTACTTC	CASSQFSYEQYF
NA	many	TRBV11-2	TRBJ1-1	TGTGCCAGCAGCTCGAGCACTGAAGCTTTCTTT	CASSSSTEAFF
NA	many	TRBV7-9	TRBJ1-2	TGTGCCAGCAGCTTACGGGGTCATGGCTACACCTTC	CASSLRGHGYTF
TRBD1	NA	TRBV28	TRBJ1-2	TGTGCCAGCGGGTGGACAGGCTATGGCTACACCTTC	CASGWTGYGYTF
TRBD2	many	TRBV7-2	TRBJ2-5	TGTGCCAGCAGCTTAGCGCATGGCGGGAGCCTGTACCAAGAGACCCAGTACTTC	CASSLAHGGSLYQETQYF
NA	few	TRBV7-2	TRBJ2-4	TGTGCCAGCAGCTCAGTATCTGGGGGGATTCAGTACTTC	CASSSVSGGIQYF
NA	many	TRBV7-6	TRBJ2-2	TGTGCCAGCAGCTTAGCGAGCACCGGGGAGCTGTTTTTT	CASSLASTGELFF
NA	NA	TRBV4-3	TRBJ2-3	TGCGCCAGCAGCCAAGATCTGGGACTTAGCACAGATACGCAGTATTTT	CASSQDLGLSTDTQYF
NA	many	TRBV5-1	TRBJ2-7	TGCGCCAGCAGCCTGGCCGGGACTGTCACCTACGAGCAGTACTTC	CASSLAGTVTYEQYF
NA	few	TRBV29-1	TRBJ2-3	TGCAGCGTTGAGCGTTTCGGCACAGATACGCAGTATTTT	CSVERFGTDTQYF